The 6 T cell receptor beta chains listed next were all sequenced from one sample in a study of T cell changes during pregnancy in multiple sclerosis. Produced via immunoSEQ multiplex PCR; TCRdb's table is partial and in-frame only. The repertoire includes 30,000 to 40,000 clones, 94% of them detected once, and around 0.4% sits in the top ten. This sample comprised CD4+ T cells from peripheral blood mononuclear cells, obtained in the second trimester of pregnancy. These receptors were collected from a female donor with multiple sclerosis, enrolled in a pregnancy study.

This chain links TRBV4-1 with TRBJ1-5, with D possibly matching TRBD1 (6 bases). The germline CDR1 and CDR2 sequences are MGHRA and YSYEKL. Trimming removed 0 bases from V and 2 bases from J, with 14 bases in between. CDR3 length: 17 residues. In nucleotides, the CDR3 is TGCGCCAGCAGCCAAGATCGAGGAGACAGGCGCAATCAGCCCCAGCATTTT. Amino acid sequence: CASSQDRGDRRNQPQHF.

The J gene is TRBJ2-7, the V gene TRBV5-1; 8 nucleotides match TRBD1. The CDR3 totals 14 residues. After removal of 4 bases from V and 3 bases from J, the junction contained 6 bases not matched to a gene. CDR1 and CDR2 from the germline V gene are SGHRS and YFSETQ. DNA for the CDR3: TGCGCCAGCAGCCTCCCCGGGACAGGCTACGAGCAGTACTTC. This encodes CASSLPGTGYEQYF.

The chain is built from TRBV7-3 and TRBJ2-1; D perhaps matches TRBD2 (5 bases). CDR3 size: 14 residues. V was trimmed by 6 bases and J by 3 bases, leaving 12 bases between them. Germline loops: CDR1 SGHTA, CDR2 FQGTGA. The CDR3 DNA reads as TGTGCCAGCAGTCAAGACCGGGGCTACAATGAGCAGTTCTTC. This translates into CASSQDRGYNEQFF.

J is TRBJ2-6 and V is TRBV7-9, with a tentative D call TRBD1 (5 bases). Trimming pared 5 bases from V and 2 bases from J, leaving 10 bases between. The CDR3 is made up of 15 amino acids. Per the germline V gene, CDR1 is SEHNR and CDR2 is FQNEAQ (reference sequence). This CDR3 is CASSTYRPGANVLTF. The DNA for the CDR3 is TGTGCCAGCAGCACTTACAGGCCTGGGGCCAACGTCCTGACTTTC.

This clone showed up just once. This sequence joins TRBV7-3 and TRBJ2-1; D is undetermined. Trimming removed 0 bases from V and 10 bases from J, with 7 bases in between. The CDR3 spans 12 residues. Germline V lookup: CDR1 SGHTA, CDR2 FQGTGA. In DNA, the CDR3 is TGTGCCAGCAGCTTAACCAATTCAGAGCAGTTCTTC. Amino acid sequence: CASSLTNSEQFF.

This chain joins TRBV6-1 and TRBJ1-2; D remains ambiguous. The germline gives CDR1 MNHNS, CDR2 SASEGT. The CDR3 covers 14 residues. V gave up 4 bases and J gave up 7 bases, with 16 bases separating them. The CDR3 DNA reads as TGTGCCAGCAGTGTGGTTGAAAAAGCTACTGGCTACACCTTC. Its translation is CASSVVEKATGYTF.